The rows below give T cell receptor beta chains drawn from one sample of a study of regulatory T cells in long-lasting Graves disease. A single record per CDR3 protein comes from TCRdb applying MiXCR to the multiplex PCR reads. Of over 500,000 distinct CDR3 sequences detected, 16% appear once; the ten largest clones hold 12%. These same records also appear under a second study, on T cells in Graves' hyperthyroidism and ophthalmopathy.

The sample was peripheral blood mononuclear cells (PBMCs), taken at new diagnosis, from a patient treated with antithyroid drugs. The receptors derive from a young man with Graves disease. Each CDR3 is given with its conserved first and last residue. Fields, in order: clone size, J gene, V gene, D gene, CDR3 DNA, CDR3 protein. A D gene is named only where the DNA matches it firmly. The size entry is marked missing in some rows and otherwise reads once, few, many or a size class.

clone size: once; J gene: TRBJ1-5; V gene: TRBV6-5; D gene: NA; CDR3 DNA: TGTGCCAGCAGTTACTCGCCCTATCAGCCCCAGCATTTT; CDR3 protein: CASSYSPYQPQHF
clone size: few; J gene: TRBJ2-2; V gene: TRBV13; D gene: NA; CDR3 DNA: TGCGCCAGCAGCTTGGATGTTCCCGGGGAGCTGTTTTTT; CDR3 protein: CASSLDVPGELFF
clone size: NA; J gene: TRBJ2-7; V gene: TRBV6-1; D gene: TRBD1; CDR3 DNA: TGTGCCAGCGGCCCCGGACAGGGTAAACCGACCTACGAGCAGTACTTC; CDR3 protein: CASGPGQGKPTYEQYF
clone size: NA; J gene: TRBJ1-4; V gene: TRBV9; D gene: NA; CDR3 DNA: TGTGCCAGCAGCGTTTCGGCCGCAGGGGATGTTAATGAAAAACTGTTTTTT; CDR3 protein: CASSVSAAGDVNEKLFF
clone size: NA; J gene: TRBJ1-3; V gene: TRBV18; D gene: NA; CDR3 DNA: TGTGCCAGCTCACCACCTTCGGGAATGGGAAACACCATATATTTT; CDR3 protein: CASSPPSGMGNTIYF
clone size: few; J gene: TRBJ1-5; V gene: TRBV11-2; D gene: TRBD1; CDR3 DNA: TGTGCCAGCAGGAAAACAGGGGGCCGGGGCAATCAGCCCCAGCATTTT; CDR3 protein: CASRKTGGRGNQPQHF
clone size: few; J gene: TRBJ1-5; V gene: TRBV7-9; D gene: NA; CDR3 DNA: TGTGCCAGCAGCCATAACTCCGGGGGTAGGGAGCCCCAGCATTTT; CDR3 protein: CASSHNSGGREPQHF
clone size: NA; J gene: TRBJ2-1; V gene: TRBV27; D gene: NA; CDR3 DNA: TGTGCCAGCAGTCACCTGTGGGGTAAAGGTGACAATGAGCAGTTCTTC; CDR3 protein: CASSHLWGKGDNEQFF
clone size: many; J gene: TRBJ2-2; V gene: TRBV28; D gene: TRBD1; CDR3 DNA: TGTGCCAGCAGAGACAGGGGGCGAAGTACCGGGGAGCTGTTTTTT; CDR3 protein: CASRDRGRSTGELFF
clone size: many; J gene: TRBJ2-3; V gene: TRBV20-1; D gene: TRBD2; CDR3 DNA: TGCAGTGCAAAGCCGGGAGGAGGATCCGATACGCAGTATTTT; CDR3 protein: CSAKPGGGSDTQYF
clone size: NA; J gene: TRBJ2-7; V gene: TRBV20-1; D gene: TRBD1; CDR3 DNA: TGCAGTGCCTTACGGGACAGCGACTCCTACGAGCAGTACTTC; CDR3 protein: CSALRDSDSYEQYF
clone size: NA; J gene: TRBJ2-1; V gene: TRBV4-1; D gene: NA; CDR3 DNA: TGCGCCAGCAGCCAAGATGGCGCTGAGCAGTTCTTC; CDR3 protein: CASSQDGAEQFF
clone size: NA; J gene: TRBJ1-3; V gene: TRBV12-3/TRBV12-4; D gene: TRBD1; CDR3 DNA: TGTGCCAGCAGTCCCGGACAGGGTCCTGGAAACACCATATATTTT; CDR3 protein: CASSPGQGPGNTIYF
clone size: many; J gene: TRBJ2-7; V gene: TRBV7-9; D gene: TRBD1; CDR3 DNA: TGTGCCAGCAGCTTTACGGACAGGATCTACGAGCAGTACTTC; CDR3 protein: CASSFTDRIYEQYF
clone size: many; J gene: TRBJ2-7; V gene: TRBV28; D gene: NA; CDR3 DNA: TGTGCCAGCAGTTCGACAGCCTACGAGCAGTACTTC; CDR3 protein: CASSSTAYEQYF
clone size: many; J gene: TRBJ2-3; V gene: TRBV30; D gene: NA; CDR3 DNA: TGTGCCTGGAGTGTAGGGTCTGGCATTAGCACAGATACGCAGTATTTT; CDR3 protein: CAWSVGSGISTDTQYF
clone size: few; J gene: TRBJ1-1; V gene: TRBV24-1; D gene: NA; CDR3 DNA: TGTGCCACCAGTGAACAGGGCGGGACTGAAGCTTTCTTT; CDR3 protein: CATSEQGGTEAFF
clone size: NA; J gene: TRBJ1-6; V gene: TRBV28; D gene: NA; CDR3 DNA: TGTGCCAGCACCCTCAGGGGCTCACCCCTCCACTTT; CDR3 protein: CASTLRGSPLHF
clone size: few; J gene: TRBJ1-5; V gene: TRBV4-1; D gene: NA; CDR3 DNA: TGTGCCAGCAGCCAGGGAGGGTTCGATAGCAATCAGCCCCAGCATTTT; CDR3 protein: CASSQGGFDSNQPQHF
clone size: few; J gene: TRBJ2-7; V gene: TRBV27; D gene: TRBD1; CDR3 DNA: TGTGCCAGCAGTTCAGTGGGGACAGGGGGCTACGAGCAGTACTTC; CDR3 protein: CASSSVGTGGYEQYF
clone size: once; J gene: TRBJ2-7; V gene: TRBV27; D gene: NA; CDR3 DNA: TGTGCCAGCAGTTCCCAACGCTCCTACGAGCGGTACTTC; CDR3 protein: CASSSQRSYERYF
clone size: NA; J gene: TRBJ2-3; V gene: TRBV9; D gene: TRBD2; CDR3 DNA: TGTGCCAGCAGCGTAGCTACTGTCCCATACTGGACTAGCGGGAGGGCCGGCACAGATACGCAGTATTTT; CDR3 protein: CASSVATVPYWTSGRAGTDTQYF
clone size: NA; J gene: TRBJ1-2; V gene: TRBV20-1; D gene: NA; CDR3 DNA: TGCAGTGCCCGACCGGAAATGAGCTATGGCTACACCTTC; CDR3 protein: CSARPEMSYGYTF
clone size: NA; J gene: TRBJ2-1; V gene: TRBV6-1; D gene: NA; CDR3 DNA: TGTGCCAGCAGTCCTCCGGGGAAACGAAATGAGCAGTTCTTC; CDR3 protein: CASSPPGKRNEQFF
clone size: many; J gene: TRBJ2-2; V gene: TRBV20-1; D gene: TRBD2; CDR3 DNA: TGCAGTGCGCATGGGACTAGCGGGTGGAACACCGGGGAGCTGTTTTTT; CDR3 protein: CSAHGTSGWNTGELFF